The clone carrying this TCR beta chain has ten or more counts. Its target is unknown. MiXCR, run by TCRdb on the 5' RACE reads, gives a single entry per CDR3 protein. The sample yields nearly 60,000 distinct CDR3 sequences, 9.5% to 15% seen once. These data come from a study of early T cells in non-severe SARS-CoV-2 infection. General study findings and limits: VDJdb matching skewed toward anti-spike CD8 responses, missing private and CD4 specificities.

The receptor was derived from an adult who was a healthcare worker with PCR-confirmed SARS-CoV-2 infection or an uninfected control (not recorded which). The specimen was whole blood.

The CDR3 nucleotides are TGTGCCAGCAGCCCGGGACTAGCGGGTCACAATGAGCAGTTCTTC. This sequence encodes CASSPGLAGHNEQFF. The chain couples TRBV11-2 to TRBJ2-1; TRBD2 matches at 12 bases. V lost 5 bases and J lost 5; bases outside the gene matches: 4. Germline V CDR1 and CDR2: SGHAT, FQNNGV. The CDR3 has 15 residues.